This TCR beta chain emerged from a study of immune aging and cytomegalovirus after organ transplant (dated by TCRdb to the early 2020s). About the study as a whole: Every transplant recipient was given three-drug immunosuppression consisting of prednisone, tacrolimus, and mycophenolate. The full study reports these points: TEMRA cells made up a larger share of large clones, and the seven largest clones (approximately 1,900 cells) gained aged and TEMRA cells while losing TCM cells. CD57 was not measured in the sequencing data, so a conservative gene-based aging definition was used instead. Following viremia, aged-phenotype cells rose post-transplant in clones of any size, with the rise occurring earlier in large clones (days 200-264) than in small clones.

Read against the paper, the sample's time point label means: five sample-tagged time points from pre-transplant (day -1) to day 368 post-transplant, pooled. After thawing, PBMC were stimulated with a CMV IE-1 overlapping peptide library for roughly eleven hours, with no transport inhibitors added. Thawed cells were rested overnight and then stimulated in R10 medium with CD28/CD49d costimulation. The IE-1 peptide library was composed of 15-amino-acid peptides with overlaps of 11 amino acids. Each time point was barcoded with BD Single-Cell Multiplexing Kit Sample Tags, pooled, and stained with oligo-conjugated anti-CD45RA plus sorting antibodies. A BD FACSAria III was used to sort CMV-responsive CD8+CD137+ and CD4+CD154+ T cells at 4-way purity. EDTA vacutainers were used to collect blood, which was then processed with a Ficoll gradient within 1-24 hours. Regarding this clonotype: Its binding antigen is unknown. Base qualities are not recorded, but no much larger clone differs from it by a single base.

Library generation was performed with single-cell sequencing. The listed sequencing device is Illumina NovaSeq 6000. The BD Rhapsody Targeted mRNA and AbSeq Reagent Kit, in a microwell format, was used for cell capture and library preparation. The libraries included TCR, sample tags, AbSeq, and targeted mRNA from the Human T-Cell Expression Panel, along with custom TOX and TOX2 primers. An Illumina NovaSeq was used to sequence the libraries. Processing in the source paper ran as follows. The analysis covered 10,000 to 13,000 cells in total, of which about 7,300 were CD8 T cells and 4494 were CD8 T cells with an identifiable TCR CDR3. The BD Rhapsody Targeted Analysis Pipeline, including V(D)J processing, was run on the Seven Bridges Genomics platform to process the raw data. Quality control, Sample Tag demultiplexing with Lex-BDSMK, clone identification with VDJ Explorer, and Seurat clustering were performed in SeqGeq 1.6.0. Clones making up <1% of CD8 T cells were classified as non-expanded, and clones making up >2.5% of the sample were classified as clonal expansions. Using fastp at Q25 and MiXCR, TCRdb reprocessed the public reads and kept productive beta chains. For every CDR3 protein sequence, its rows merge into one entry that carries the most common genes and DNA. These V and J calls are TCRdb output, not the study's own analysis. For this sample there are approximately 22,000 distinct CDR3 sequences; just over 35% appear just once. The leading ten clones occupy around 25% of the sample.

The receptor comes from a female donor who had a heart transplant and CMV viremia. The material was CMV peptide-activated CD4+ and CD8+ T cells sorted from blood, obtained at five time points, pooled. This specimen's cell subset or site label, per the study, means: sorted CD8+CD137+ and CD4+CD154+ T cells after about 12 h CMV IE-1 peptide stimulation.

The CDR3 is CASSLTPTSGQETQFF. The DNA is as follows: TGTGCCAGCAGCTTAACCCCGACTAGCGGGCAAGAGACCCAGTTCTTC. The rearranged segments are TRBV11-2 and TRBJ2-1, and 10 junction bases match TRBD2. The CDR3 sequence holds 16 residues, the cysteine and phenylalanine included. The read is trimmed to its CDR3 DNA, 48 bases read in frame from base 1. CDR1 SGHAT and CDR2 FQNNGV are derived from the germline V gene. Trimmed from V: 2 bases; trimmed from J: 13 bases; junction bases lacking a gene match: 14.